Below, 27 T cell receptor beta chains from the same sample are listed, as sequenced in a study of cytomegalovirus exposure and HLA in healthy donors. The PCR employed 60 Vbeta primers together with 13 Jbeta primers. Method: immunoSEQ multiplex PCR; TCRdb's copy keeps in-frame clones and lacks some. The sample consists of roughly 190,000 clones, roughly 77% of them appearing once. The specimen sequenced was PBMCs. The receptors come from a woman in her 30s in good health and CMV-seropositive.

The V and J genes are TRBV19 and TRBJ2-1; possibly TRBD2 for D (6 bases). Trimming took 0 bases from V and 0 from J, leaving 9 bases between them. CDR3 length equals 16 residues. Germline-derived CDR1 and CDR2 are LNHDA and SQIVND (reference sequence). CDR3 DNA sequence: TGTGCCAGTAGTATAGATGCGGGGAGCTCCTACAATGAGCAGTTCTTC. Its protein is CASSIDAGSSYNEQFF.

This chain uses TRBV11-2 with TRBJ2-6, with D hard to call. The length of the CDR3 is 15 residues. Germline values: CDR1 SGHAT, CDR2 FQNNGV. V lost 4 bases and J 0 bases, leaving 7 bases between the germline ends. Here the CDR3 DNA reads TGTGCCAGCAGCTCCCCCCTCTCTGGGGCCAACGTCCTGACTTTC. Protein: CASSSPLSGANVLTF.

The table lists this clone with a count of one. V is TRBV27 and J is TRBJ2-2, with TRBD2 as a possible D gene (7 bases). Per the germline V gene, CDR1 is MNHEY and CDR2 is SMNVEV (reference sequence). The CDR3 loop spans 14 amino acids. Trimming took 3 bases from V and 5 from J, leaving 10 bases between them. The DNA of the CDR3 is TGTGCCAGCAGTTTGGGAGGGGGAACCGGGGAGCTGTTTTTT. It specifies CASSLGGGTGELFF.

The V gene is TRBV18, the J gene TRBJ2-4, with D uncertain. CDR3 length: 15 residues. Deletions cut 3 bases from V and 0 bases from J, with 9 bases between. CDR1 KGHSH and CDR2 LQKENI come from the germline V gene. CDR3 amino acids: CASSPGSLAKNIQYF. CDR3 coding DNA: TGTGCCAGCTCACCCGGTAGCCTAGCCAAAAACATTCAGTACTTC.

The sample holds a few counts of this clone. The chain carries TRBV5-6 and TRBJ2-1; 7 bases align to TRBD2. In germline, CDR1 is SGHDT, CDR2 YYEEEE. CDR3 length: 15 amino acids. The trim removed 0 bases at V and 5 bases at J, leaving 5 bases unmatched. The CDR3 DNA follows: TGTGCCAGCAGCTTGGGCGGGAGACTCGACAATGAGCAGTTCTTC. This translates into CASSLGGRLDNEQFF.

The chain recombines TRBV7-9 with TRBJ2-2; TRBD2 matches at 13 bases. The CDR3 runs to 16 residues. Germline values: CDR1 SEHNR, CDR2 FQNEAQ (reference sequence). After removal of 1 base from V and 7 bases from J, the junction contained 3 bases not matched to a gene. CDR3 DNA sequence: TGTGCCAGCAGCTTAGGACTAGCGGGAGGCGGCGGGGAGCTGTTTTTT. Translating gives CASSLGLAGGGGELFF. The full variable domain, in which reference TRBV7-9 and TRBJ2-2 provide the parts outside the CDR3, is DTGVSQNPRHKITKRGQNVTFRCDPISEHNRLYWYRQTLGQGPEFLTYFQNEAQLEKSRLLSDRFSAERPKGSFSTLEIQRTEQGDSAMYLCASSLGLAGGGGELFFGEGSRLTVL.

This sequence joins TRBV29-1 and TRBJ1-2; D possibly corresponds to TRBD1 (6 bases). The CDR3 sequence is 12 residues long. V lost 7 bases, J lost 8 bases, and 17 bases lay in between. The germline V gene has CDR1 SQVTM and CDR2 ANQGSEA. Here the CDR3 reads CSAIETGLGYTF. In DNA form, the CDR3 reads TGCAGCGCAATAGAAACAGGGTTGGGCTACACCTTC.

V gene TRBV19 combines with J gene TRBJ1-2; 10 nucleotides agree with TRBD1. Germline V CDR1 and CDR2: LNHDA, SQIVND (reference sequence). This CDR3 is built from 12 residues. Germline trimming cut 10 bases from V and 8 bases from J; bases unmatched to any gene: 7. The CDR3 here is CATGQGMSGYTF. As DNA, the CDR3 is TGTGCCACGGGACAGGGGATGAGCGGCTACACCTTC.

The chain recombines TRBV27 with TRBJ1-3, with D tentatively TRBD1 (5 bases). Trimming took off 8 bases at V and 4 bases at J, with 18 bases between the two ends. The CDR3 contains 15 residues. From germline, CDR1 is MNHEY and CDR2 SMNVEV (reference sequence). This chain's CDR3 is CASGSKGLEGNTIYF. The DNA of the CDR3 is TGTGCCAGCGGATCGAAGGGGCTGGAAGGAAACACCATATATTTT.

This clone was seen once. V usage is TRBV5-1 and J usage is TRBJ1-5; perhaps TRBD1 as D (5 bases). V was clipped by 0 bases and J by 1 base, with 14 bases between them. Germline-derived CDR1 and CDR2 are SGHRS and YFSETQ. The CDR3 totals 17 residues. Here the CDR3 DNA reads TGCGCCAGCAGCTTGGCCCTAAACCAGGGCAGCAATCAGCCCCAGCATTTT. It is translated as CASSLALNQGSNQPQHF. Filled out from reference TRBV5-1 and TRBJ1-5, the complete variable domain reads KAGVTQTPRYLIKTRGQQVTLSCSPISGHRSVSWYQQTPGQGLQFLFEYFSETQRNKGNFPGRFSGRQFSNSRSEMNVSTLELGDSALYLCASSLALNQGSNQPQHFGDGTRLSIL.

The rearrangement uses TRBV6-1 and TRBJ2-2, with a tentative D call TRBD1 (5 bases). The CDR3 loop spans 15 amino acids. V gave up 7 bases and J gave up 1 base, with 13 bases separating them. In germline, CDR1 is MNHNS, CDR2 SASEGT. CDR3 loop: CASMFGHLNTGELFF. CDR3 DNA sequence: TGTGCCAGCATGTTCGGACACCTGAACACCGGGGAGCTGTTTTTT.

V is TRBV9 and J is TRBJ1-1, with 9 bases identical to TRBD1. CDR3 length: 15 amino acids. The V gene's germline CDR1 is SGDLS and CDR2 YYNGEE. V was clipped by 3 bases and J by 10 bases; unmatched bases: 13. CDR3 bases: TGTGCCAGCAGCGAGGGGACAGGGCACCCTTCCACAGCTTTCTTT. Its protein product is CASSEGTGHPSTAFF.

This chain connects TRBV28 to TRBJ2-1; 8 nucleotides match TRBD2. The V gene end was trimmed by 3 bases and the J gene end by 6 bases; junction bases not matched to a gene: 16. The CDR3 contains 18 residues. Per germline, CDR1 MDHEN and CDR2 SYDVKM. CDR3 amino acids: CASSFFQLKREPFNEQFF. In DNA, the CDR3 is TGTGCCAGCAGTTTTTTCCAGCTTAAGCGGGAGCCTTTCAATGAGCAGTTCTTC.

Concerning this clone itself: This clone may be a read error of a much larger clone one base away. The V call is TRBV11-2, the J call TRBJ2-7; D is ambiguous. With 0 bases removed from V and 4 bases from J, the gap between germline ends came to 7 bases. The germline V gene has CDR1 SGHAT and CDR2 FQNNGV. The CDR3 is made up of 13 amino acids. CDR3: CASSLDPFYEQYF. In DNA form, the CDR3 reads TGTGCCAGCAGCTTAGACCCCTTTTACGAGCAGTACTTC.

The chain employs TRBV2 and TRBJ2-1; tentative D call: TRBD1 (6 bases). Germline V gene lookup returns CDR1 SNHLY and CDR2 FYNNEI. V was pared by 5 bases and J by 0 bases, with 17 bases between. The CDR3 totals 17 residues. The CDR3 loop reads CASSPTLDRSSYNEQFF. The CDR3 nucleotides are TGTGCCAGCAGTCCCACTTTAGACAGGAGCTCCTACAATGAGCAGTTCTTC.

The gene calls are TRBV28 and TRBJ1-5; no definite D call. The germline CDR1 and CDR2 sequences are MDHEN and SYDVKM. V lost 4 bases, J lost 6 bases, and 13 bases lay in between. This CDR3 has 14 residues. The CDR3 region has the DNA TGTGCCAGCAGTTATCGGGTGGCGGGTCAGCCCCAGCATTTT. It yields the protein CASSYRVAGQPQHF.

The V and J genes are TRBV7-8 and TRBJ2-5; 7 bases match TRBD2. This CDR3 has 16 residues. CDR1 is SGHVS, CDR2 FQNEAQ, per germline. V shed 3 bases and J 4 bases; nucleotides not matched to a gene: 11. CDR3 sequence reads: CASSFLPGLNAETQYF. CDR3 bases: TGTGCCAGCAGCTTTCTACCGGGACTAAATGCAGAGACCCAGTACTTC.

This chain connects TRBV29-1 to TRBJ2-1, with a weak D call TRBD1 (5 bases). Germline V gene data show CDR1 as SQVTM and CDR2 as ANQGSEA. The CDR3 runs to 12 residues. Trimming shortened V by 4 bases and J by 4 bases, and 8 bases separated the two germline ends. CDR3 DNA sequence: TGCAGCGTTGCTCCAGGGTACAATGAGCAGTTCTTC. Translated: CSVAPGYNEQFF.

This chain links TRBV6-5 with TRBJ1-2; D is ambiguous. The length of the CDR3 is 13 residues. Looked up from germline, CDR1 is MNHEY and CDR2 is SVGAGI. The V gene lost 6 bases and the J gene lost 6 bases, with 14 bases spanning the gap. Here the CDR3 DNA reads TGTGCCAGCAGCTCGGCGGGGAGCAATGGCTACACCTTC. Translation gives CASSSAGSNGYTF.

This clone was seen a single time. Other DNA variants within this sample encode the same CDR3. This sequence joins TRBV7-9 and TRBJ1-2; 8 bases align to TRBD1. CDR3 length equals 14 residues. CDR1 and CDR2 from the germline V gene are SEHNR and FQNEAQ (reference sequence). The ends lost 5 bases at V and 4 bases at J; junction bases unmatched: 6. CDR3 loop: CASSLGQGTYGYTF. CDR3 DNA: TGTGCCAGCAGCCTCGGACAGGGCACCTATGGCTACACCTTC.

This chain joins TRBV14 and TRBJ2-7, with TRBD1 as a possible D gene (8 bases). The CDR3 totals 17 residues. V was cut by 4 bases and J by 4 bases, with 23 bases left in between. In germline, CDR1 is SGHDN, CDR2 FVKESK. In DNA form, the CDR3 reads TGTGCCAGCAGCCCCTATTTGAGCACAGGGGGGGGATACGAGCAGTACTTC. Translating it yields CASSPYLSTGGGYEQYF.

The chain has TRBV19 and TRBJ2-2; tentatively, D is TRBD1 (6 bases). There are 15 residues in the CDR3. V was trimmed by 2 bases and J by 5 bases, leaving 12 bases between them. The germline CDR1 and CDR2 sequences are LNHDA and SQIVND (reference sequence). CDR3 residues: CASSISGQGTGELFF. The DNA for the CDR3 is TGTGCCAGTAGTATATCGGGTCAGGGGACCGGGGAGCTGTTTTTT.

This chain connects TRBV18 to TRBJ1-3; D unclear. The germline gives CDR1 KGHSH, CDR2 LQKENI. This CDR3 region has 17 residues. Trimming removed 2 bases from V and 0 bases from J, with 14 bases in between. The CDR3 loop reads CASSPKVAALSGNTIYF. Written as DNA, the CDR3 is TGTGCCAGCTCACCAAAAGTGGCGGCGCTCTCTGGAAACACCATATATTTT.

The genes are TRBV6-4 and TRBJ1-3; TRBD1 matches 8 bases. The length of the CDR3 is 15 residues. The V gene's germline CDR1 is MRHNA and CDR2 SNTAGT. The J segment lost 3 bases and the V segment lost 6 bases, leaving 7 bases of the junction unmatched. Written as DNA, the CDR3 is TGTGCCAGCAGACAGGGGGTCCTTGGTGGAAACACCATATATTTT. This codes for CASRQGVLGGNTIYF.

CDR3 in amino acids: CASSGGTSGFQETQYF. The CDR3 DNA is TGTGCCAGCAGCGGAGGGACTAGCGGATTCCAAGAGACCCAGTACTTC. The chain combines TRBV5-4 with TRBJ2-5, with 11 bases that match TRBD2. After removal of 4 bases from V and 1 base from J, the junction contained 6 bases not matched to a gene. This CDR3 has 16 residues. CDR1 is SGHNT, CDR2 YYREEE, per germline (reference sequence).

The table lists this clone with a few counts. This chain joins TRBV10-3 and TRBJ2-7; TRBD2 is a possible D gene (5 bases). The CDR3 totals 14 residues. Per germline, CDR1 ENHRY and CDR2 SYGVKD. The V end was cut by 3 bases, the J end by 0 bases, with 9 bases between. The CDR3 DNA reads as TGTGCCATCAGTGACTCTGGGAGCTCCTACGAGCAGTACTTC. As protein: CAISDSGSSYEQYF.

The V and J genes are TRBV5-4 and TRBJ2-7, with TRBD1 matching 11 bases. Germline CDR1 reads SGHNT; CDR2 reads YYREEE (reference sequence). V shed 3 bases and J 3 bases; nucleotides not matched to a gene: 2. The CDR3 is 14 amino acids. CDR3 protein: CASSSGTGGYEQYF. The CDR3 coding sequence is TGTGCCAGCAGCTCCGGGACAGGGGGCTACGAGCAGTACTTC.